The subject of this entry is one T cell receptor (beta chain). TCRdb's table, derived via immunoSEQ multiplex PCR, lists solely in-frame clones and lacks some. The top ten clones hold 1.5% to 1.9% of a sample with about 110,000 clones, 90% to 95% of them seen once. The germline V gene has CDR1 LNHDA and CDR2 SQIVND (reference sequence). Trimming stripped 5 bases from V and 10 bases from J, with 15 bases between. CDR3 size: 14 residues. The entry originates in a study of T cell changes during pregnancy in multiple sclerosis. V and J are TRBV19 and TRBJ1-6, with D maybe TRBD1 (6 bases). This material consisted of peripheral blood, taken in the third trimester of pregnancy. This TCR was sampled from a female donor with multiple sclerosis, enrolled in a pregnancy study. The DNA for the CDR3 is TGTGCCAGTAGTGTCAAGGGGGTCGGGTCACCCCTCCACTTT. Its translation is CASSVKGVGSPLHF.